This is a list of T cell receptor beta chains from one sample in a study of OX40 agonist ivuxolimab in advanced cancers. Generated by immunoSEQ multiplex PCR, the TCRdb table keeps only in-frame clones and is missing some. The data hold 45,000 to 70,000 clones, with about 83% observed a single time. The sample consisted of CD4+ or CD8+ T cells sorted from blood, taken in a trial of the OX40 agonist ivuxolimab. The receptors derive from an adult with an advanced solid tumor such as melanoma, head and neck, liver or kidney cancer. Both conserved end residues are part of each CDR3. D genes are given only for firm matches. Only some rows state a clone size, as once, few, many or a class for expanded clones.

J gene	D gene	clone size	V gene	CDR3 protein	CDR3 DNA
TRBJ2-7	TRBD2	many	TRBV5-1	CASSFGASGGEQYF	TGCGCCAGCAGCTTCGGGGCTAGCGGGGGCGAGCAGTACTTC
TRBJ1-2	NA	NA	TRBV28	CASSLYPGQRGYTF	TGTGCCAGCAGTTTATATCCGGGGCAGAGGGGCTACACCTTC
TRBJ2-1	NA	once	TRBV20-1	CSAGHYEQFF	TGCAGTGCGGGACATTATGAGCAGTTCTTC
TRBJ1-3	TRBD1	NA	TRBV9	CASSVAPSQGENTIYF	TGTGCCAGCAGCGTAGCTCCCTCCCAGGGGGAAAACACCATATATTTT
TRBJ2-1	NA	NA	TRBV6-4	CASSDSKLSEQFF	TGTGCCAGCAGTGACTCAAAGCTCTCCGAGCAGTTCTTC
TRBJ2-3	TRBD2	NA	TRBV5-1	CASSPWGLAGGFSLADTQYF	TGCGCCAGCAGCCCGTGGGGACTAGCGGGAGGATTTAGCTTGGCAGATACGCAGTATTTT
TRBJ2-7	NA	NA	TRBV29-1	CSVKQGIYEQYF	TGCAGCGTCAAACAGGGTATCTACGAGCAGTACTTC
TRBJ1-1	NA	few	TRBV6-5	CASRETGNTEAFF	TGTGCCAGCAGGGAGACAGGGAACACTGAAGCTTTCTTT
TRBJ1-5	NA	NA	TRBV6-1	CASSEASSGFAGQPQHF	TGTGCCAGCAGTGAAGCTTCGTCGGGGTTTGCGGGTCAGCCCCAGCATTTT
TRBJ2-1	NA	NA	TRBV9	CASSVGEGPYNEQFF	TGTGCCAGCAGCGTAGGAGAGGGCCCCTACAATGAGCAGTTCTTC
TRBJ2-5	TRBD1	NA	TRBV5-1	CASSSGGLETQYF	TGCGCCAGCAGCTCAGGGGGTTTGGAGACCCAGTACTTC
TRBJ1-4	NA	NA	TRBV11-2	CASSLVQGSEKLFF	TGTGCCAGCAGCTTAGTTCAGGGTAGTGAAAAACTGTTTTTT
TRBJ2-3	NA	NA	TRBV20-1	CSAISTDTQYF	TGCAGTGCTATAAGCACAGATACGCAGTATTTT
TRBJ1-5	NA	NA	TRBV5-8	CASSLEGTNQPQHF	TGTGCCAGCAGCTTGGAGGGGACCAATCAGCCCCAGCATTTT
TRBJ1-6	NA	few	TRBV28	CASTPPGSYSPLHF	TGTGCCAGCACCCCCCCCGGGAGCTATTCACCCCTCCACTTT
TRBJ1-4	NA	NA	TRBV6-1	CASRLLGGSEKLFF	TGTGCCAGCAGACTTTTGGGCGGGAGTGAAAAACTGTTTTTT
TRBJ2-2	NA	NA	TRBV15	CATTNTGELFF	TGTGCCACCACAAACACCGGGGAGCTGTTTTTT
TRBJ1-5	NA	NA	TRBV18	CASSRAGPHQPQHF	TGTGCCAGCTCACGGGCAGGACCTCATCAGCCCCAGCATTTT
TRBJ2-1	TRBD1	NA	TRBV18	CASSLPGQSSYNEQFF	TGTGCCAGCTCACTTCCGGGACAGAGCTCCTACAATGAGCAGTTCTTC
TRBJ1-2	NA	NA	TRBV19	CASSIRSGPGILVDYTF	TGTGCCAGTAGTATACGTTCGGGGCCAGGGATTCTCGTGGACTACACCTTC
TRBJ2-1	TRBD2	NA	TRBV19	CASSDPGGRSSYNEQFF	TGTGCCAGTAGTGATCCGGGGGGAAGGTCCTCCTACAATGAGCAGTTCTTC
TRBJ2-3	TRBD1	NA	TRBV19	CASSRTGNSPDTQYF	TGTGCCAGTAGTCGGACAGGGAACTCCCCAGATACGCAGTATTTT
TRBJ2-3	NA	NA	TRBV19	CATRERGQPTDTQYF	TGTGCCACTCGGGAGCGAGGACAGCCCACAGATACGCAGTATTTT
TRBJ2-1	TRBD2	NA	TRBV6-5	CASGGRANNEQFF	TGTGCCAGCGGCGGGAGGGCCAACAATGAGCAGTTCTTC
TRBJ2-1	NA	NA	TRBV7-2	CASSLATAGYNEQFF	TGTGCCAGCAGCTTAGCCACAGCGGGTTACAATGAGCAGTTCTTC